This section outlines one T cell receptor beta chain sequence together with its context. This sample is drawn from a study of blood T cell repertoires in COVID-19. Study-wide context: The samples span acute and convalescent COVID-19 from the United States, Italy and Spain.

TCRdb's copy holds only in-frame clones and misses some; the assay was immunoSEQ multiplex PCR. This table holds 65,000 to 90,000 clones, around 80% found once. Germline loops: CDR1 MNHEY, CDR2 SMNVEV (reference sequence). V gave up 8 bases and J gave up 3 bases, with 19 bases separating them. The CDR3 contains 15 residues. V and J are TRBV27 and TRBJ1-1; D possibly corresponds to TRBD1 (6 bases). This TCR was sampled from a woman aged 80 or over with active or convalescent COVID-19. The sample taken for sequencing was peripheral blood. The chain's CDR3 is CASRPGGRGDTEAFF. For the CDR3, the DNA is TGTGCCAGCCGACCGGGCGGCAGGGGAGACACTGAAGCTTTCTTT.